These 19 T cell receptor beta chains were sequenced from one sample in a study of T cells in Graves' hyperthyroidism and ophthalmopathy. RNA transcripts gave rise to amplified TCR beta CDR3 regions. Using the HTBI primer set, a first-round RT-PCR was run on the TCR CDR3. TCRdb analysed the multiplex PCR reads with MiXCR anew, one entry per CDR3 protein. The table shows about 640,000 distinct CDR3 sequences, with around 20% occurring only once. The sequencing sample was made of blood. These TCRs come from a man between 25 and 39 years old with Graves' ophthalmopathy.

V and J are TRBV5-5 and TRBJ1-2, with no clear D. In germline, CDR1 is SGHKS, CDR2 YYEKEE (reference sequence). V lost 4 bases to trimming and J lost 6 bases, with 13 bases between them. The CDR3 is 13 amino acids. The DNA for the CDR3 is TGTGCCAGCAGCATGGGAGTGTCGGATGGCTACACCTTC. Amino acids: CASSMGVSDGYTF.

This chain joins TRBV6-2 or TRBV6-3 and TRBJ2-1, with D tentatively TRBD1 (6 bases). V lost 2 bases and J 12 bases, leaving 8 bases between the germline ends. The V gene's germline CDR1 is MNHEY and CDR2 SVGEGT. The CDR3 totals 11 residues. The CDR3 reads CASSYLGGQFF. CDR3 DNA: TGTGCCAGCAGTTACCTAGGGGGGCAGTTCTTC.

There are a few counts of this clonotype. V and J are TRBV6-2 or TRBV6-3 and TRBJ1-2; D possibly corresponds to TRBD1 (5 bases). V shed 4 bases and J shed 6 bases, with 18 bases lying between them. The germline CDR1 and CDR2 sequences are MNHEY and SVGEGT. The CDR3 length is 15 residues. DNA for the CDR3: TGTGCCAGCAGTTTAGGCCCCGGGGGAGGGGATGGCTACACCTTC. It yields the protein CASSLGPGGGDGYTF.

This clonotype was recorded at least ten times. The rearrangement joins TRBV7-2 to TRBJ2-3; the match to TRBD2 covers 13 bases. The length of the CDR3 is 17 residues. CDR1 SGHTA and CDR2 FQGNSA come from the germline V gene. With V trimmed by 5 bases and J by 6 bases, 11 bases remained unmatched. CDR3 sequence reads: CASSPTLGLAGEDTQYF. Written as DNA, the CDR3 is TGTGCCAGCAGCCCGACGTTAGGACTAGCGGGAGAGGATACGCAGTATTTT.

For this clonotype: At one boundary the junction diverges from the germline segment, which might be a read error. The rearrangement links TRBV12-3 or TRBV12-4 to TRBJ2-1; D gene uncertain. The CDR3 runs 13 residues. This chain's CDR3 is CASSLDGGNEHFF. The DNA of the CDR3 is TGTGCCAGCAGTTTAGATGGTGGCAATGAGCACTTCTTC.

J is TRBJ2-1 and V is TRBV5-8; TRBD2 agrees at 9 bases. Losses at the gene ends were 2 bases for V and 9 bases for J; bases not matched to a gene: 9. The V gene's germline CDR1 is SGHTS and CDR2 YDEGEE. There are 15 residues in the CDR3. This CDR3 is CASSLGLAPIGEQFF. The CDR3 DNA reads TGTGCCAGCAGCTTAGGACTAGCGCCAATAGGTGAGCAGTTCTTC.

At least ten counts were recorded for this clonotype. The gene calls are TRBV30 and TRBJ2-5, with 7 positions matching TRBD2. Germline assignment: CDR1 GTSNPN and CDR2 SVGIG (reference sequence). The junction had 3 bases not matched to a gene; V was cut back by 0 bases and J by 5 bases. This CDR3 is built from 13 residues. The chain's CDR3 is CAWSVVGGETQYF. The DNA of the CDR3 is TGTGCCTGGAGTGTGGTGGGAGGGGAGACCCAGTACTTC. The full variable domain, its missing parts supplied by reference TRBV30 and TRBJ2-5, is SQTIHQWPATLVQPVGSPLSLECTVEGTSNPNLYWYRQAAGRGLQLLFYSVGIGQISSEVPQNLSASRPQDRQFILSSKKLLLSDSGFYLCAWSVVGGETQYFGPGTRLLVL.

V usage is TRBV6-2 or TRBV6-3 and J usage is TRBJ2-3, with 9 bases lining up with TRBD1. The CDR3 covers 15 residues. CDR1 and CDR2 (germline): MNHEY, SVGEGT. Trimming took 0 bases from V and 6 from J; bases not matched to a gene: 4. CDR3: CASSYSGTGLDTQYF. CDR3 DNA: TGTGCCAGCAGTTACTCGGGGACAGGGTTGGATACGCAGTATTTT.

V gene TRBV29-1 combines with J gene TRBJ2-1, with no clear D. V lost 3 bases and J lost 8, with 14 bases in between. Per the germline V gene, CDR1 is SQVTM and CDR2 is ANQGSEA. The CDR3 totals 13 residues. The DNA for the CDR3 is TGCAGCGTTGAGTCCAGGAATTACGATGAGCAGTTCTTC. Protein product: CSVESRNYDEQFF.

The rearrangement joins TRBV27 to TRBJ2-4, with D maybe TRBD1 (5 bases). V was clipped by 3 bases and J by 0 bases, with 9 bases between them. CDR1 and CDR2 (germline): MNHEY, SMNVEV (reference sequence). The CDR3 length is 15 residues. CDR3 loop: CASSLQGKAKNIQYF. The CDR3 DNA sequence: TGTGCCAGCAGTTTGCAGGGAAAAGCCAAAAACATTCAGTACTTC.

This chain links TRBV2 with TRBJ2-1, with D possibly TRBD2 on 5 matching bases. Germline CDR1 and CDR2: SNHLY and FYNNEI. This CDR3 region has 16 residues. V was cut by 0 bases and J by 3 bases, with 12 bases left in between. In nucleotides, the CDR3 is TGTGCCAGCAGTGAAGCGCCGGTGGGAGACTACAATGAGCAGTTCTTC. This encodes CASSEAPVGDYNEQFF.

This clonotype has a count of ten or more. The genes are TRBV7-2 and TRBJ2-5, with TRBD1 as a possible D gene (6 bases). The V end was cut by 5 bases, the J end by 3 bases, with 10 bases between. Per germline, CDR1 SGHTA and CDR2 FQGNSA. CDR3 length: 13 amino acids. The CDR3 reads CASSAGQKETQYF. DNA for the CDR3: TGTGCCAGCAGCGCAGGACAGAAAGAGACCCAGTACTTC.

This clonotype showed up just a few times. The gene calls are TRBV27 and TRBJ2-1; possibly TRBD1 or TRBD2 for D (5 bases each). The CDR3 spans 15 residues. In germline, CDR1 is MNHEY, CDR2 SMNVEV (reference sequence). V shed 2 bases and J shed 5 bases, with 13 bases lying between them. The CDR3 sequence is CASSLGGPLDNEQFF. The CDR3 nucleotides read TGTGCCAGCAGTTTAGGGGGACCTCTCGACAATGAGCAGTTCTTC.

This sequence joins TRBV10-3 and TRBJ1-1; D may be TRBD1 (5 bases). The CDR3 is 13 residues long. Germline CDR1 ENHRY, CDR2 SYGVKD. Deletions cut 9 bases from V and 1 base from J, with 12 bases between. CDR3 nucleotide sequence: TGTGCCATGTCAGGGATGGAGAACACTGAAGCTTTCTTT. Translated: CAMSGMENTEAFF.

This clonotype has a count of ten or more. This rearrangement joins TRBV7-6 to TRBJ2-7, with 8 bases matching TRBD2. Germline V gene data show CDR1 as SGHVS and CDR2 as FNYEAQ. The CDR3 is 14 amino acids. J gave up 7 bases and V 5 bases, and 10 bases lay outside the gene matches. The CDR3 DNA sequence: TGTGCCAGCAGCCAGGACGCGGGAGGTCAAGAGCAGTACTTC. It translates to CASSQDAGGQEQYF.

This clonotype was recorded many times. The chain links TRBV20-1 to TRBJ2-1, with D tentatively TRBD2 (5 bases). Trimming shortened V by 3 bases and J by 7 bases, and 19 bases separated the two germline ends. This CDR3 contains 15 residues. Germline V gene lookup returns CDR1 DFQATT and CDR2 SNEGSKA (reference sequence). The CDR3 region has the DNA TGCAGTGCTAGTGGTGGTAGCGTCATCAAGAATGAGCAGTTCTTC. Translation: CSASGGSVIKNEQFF.

In this sample, this clonotype turned up a few times. The V and J genes are TRBV9 and TRBJ2-5; maybe TRBD2 (5 bases). V lost 4 bases and J lost 2, with 18 bases in between. Per the germline V gene, CDR1 is SGDLS and CDR2 is YYNGEE. The CDR3 runs to 16 residues. The CDR3 DNA reads TGTGCCAGCAGCTCCAAGGAGGAGGACTTACAAGAGACCCAGTACTTC. It specifies CASSSKEEDLQETQYF.

This chain connects TRBV6-1 to TRBJ1-4; no firm D call. V was cut by 2 bases and J by 7 bases, with 14 bases left in between. The CDR3 runs 15 residues. CDR1 is MNHNS, CDR2 SASEGT, per germline. The CDR3 spells CASSERWGGGEKLFF. CDR3 coding DNA: TGTGCCAGCAGTGAACGCTGGGGAGGTGGTGAAAAACTGTTTTTT.

This clonotype was detected a few times. V gene TRBV5-5 combines with J gene TRBJ2-1, with D possibly called TRBD1 or TRBD2 (5 bases each). Germline values: CDR1 SGHKS, CDR2 YYEKEE (reference sequence). V lost 6 bases and J lost 10, with 14 bases in between. CDR3 size: 12 residues. CDR3 nucleotides: TGTGCCAGCATCGGGACCTCCAAGGAGCAGTTCTTC. Protein product: CASIGTSKEQFF.